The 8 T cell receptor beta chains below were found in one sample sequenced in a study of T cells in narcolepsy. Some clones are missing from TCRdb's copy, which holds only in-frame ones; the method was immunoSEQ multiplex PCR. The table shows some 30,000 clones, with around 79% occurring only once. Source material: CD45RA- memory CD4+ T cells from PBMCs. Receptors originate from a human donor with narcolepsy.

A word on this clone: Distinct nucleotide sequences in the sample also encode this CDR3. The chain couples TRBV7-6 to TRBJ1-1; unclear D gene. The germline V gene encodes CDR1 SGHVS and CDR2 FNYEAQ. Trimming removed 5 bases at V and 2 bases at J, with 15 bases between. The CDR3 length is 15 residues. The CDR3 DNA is TGTGCCAGCAGCCTACGGCGGGAAAGAAACACTGAAGCTTTCTTT. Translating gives CASSLRRERNTEAFF.

The chain's CDR3 is CASSLKGTGNTEAFF. The CDR3, as DNA: TGCGCCAGCTCACTGAAAGGGACGGGGAACACTGAAGCTTTCTTT. The rearrangement joins TRBV5-1 to TRBJ1-1, with D possibly matching TRBD1 (5 bases). Trimming took 7 bases from V and 1 from J, leaving 17 bases between them. The CDR3 has 15 amino acids. Germline V gene data show CDR1 as SGHRS and CDR2 as YFSETQ.

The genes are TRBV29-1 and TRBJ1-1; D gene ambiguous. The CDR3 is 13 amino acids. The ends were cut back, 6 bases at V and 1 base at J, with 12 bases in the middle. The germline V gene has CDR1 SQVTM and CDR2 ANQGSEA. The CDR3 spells CSVGPDRNTEAFF. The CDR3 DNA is TGCAGCGTGGGCCCGGATAGGAACACTGAAGCTTTCTTT.

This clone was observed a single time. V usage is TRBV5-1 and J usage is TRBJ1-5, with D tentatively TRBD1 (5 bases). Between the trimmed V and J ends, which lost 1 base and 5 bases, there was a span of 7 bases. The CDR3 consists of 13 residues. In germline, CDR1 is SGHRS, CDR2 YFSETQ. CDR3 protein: CASSLMGDQPQHF. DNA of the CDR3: TGCGCCAGCAGCTTGATGGGGGATCAGCCCCAGCATTTT.

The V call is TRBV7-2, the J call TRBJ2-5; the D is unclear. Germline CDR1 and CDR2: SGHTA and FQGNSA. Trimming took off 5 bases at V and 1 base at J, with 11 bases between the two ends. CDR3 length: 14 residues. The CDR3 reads CASSLSRGQETQYF. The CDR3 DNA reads TGTGCCAGCAGCCTTTCAAGAGGCCAAGAGACCCAGTACTTC.

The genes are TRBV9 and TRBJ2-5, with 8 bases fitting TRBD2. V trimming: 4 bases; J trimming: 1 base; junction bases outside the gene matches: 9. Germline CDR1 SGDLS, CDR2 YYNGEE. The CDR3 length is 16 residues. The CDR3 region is CASSYGGSGGQETQYF. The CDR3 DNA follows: TGTGCCAGCAGCTACGGGGGGAGCGGGGGCCAAGAGACCCAGTACTTC.

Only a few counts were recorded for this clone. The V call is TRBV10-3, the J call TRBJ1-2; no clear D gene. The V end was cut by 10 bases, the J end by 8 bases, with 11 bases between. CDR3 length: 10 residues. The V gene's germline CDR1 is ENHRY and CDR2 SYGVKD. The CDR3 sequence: CATRSVGYTF. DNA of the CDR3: TGTGCCACCCGGTCGGTAGGCTACACCTTC.

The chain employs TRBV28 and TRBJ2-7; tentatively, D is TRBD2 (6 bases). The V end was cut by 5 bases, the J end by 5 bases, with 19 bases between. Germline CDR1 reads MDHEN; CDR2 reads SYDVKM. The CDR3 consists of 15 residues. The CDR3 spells CASSGKGRKYDEQYF. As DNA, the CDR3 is TGTGCCAGCAGTGGGAAGGGGAGGAAGTACGACGAGCAGTACTTC.